The 4 T cell receptor beta chains listed next were all sequenced from one sample in a study of radiotherapy plus CTLA-4 blockade in lung cancer. The data were produced by immunoSEQ multiplex PCR, yet TCRdb's version contains in-frame clones alone and is incomplete. The table records tens of thousands of clones, 70% to 75% of them present only once. This material consisted of peripheral blood, taken from a patient treated with radiotherapy plus ipilimumab. These receptors were obtained from a human donor with non-small cell lung cancer whose response to radiotherapy plus ipilimumab could not be evaluated.

The rearrangement joins TRBV29-1 to TRBJ2-3, with 8 bases fitting TRBD1. V lost 7 bases and J lost 1; bases outside the gene matches: 4. The CDR3 is made up of 13 amino acids. Germline CDR1 SQVTM, CDR2 ANQGSEA. In nucleotides, the CDR3 is TGCAGCGCTCCGACAGGGGGCACAGATACGCAGTATTTT. It is translated as CSAPTGGTDTQYF.

The rearrangement links TRBV4-1 to TRBJ2-7; 9 nucleotides align to TRBD2. Trimming at V came to 0 bases and at J to 2 bases, leaving 8 bases not matched to a gene. Germline loops: CDR1 MGHRA, CDR2 YSYEKL. CDR3 length: 17 residues. The CDR3 DNA reads TGCGCCAGCAGCCAAGAAGGGTCTAGCGGGGTTCCCTACGAGCAGTACTTC. Protein product: CASSQEGSSGVPYEQYF.

The chain links TRBV6-5 to TRBJ1-6, with D maybe TRBD1 (6 bases). There are 14 residues in the CDR3. The V gene's germline CDR1 is MNHEY and CDR2 SVGAGI. V lost 2 bases and J 10 bases, leaving 12 bases between the germline ends. CDR3 region: CASSYKWDKSPLHF. CDR3 in DNA: TGTGCCAGCAGTTACAAGTGGGACAAATCACCCCTCCACTTT.

This clone is medium-sized. The gene calls are TRBV9 and TRBJ1-4, with 8 bases that match TRBD1. CDR1 is SGDLS, CDR2 YYNGEE, per germline. The CDR3 length is 15 residues. Trimming cost V 4 bases and J 5 bases; bases outside gene matches: 7. The CDR3 sequence: CASSPRDRLNEKLFF. The CDR3 bases are TGTGCCAGCAGCCCTCGGGACAGGCTAAATGAAAAACTGTTTTTT. Supplemented by reference TRBV9 and TRBJ1-4, the full variable domain reads DSGVTQTPKHLITATGQRVTLRCSPRSGDLSVYWYQQSLDQGLQFLIQYYNGEERAKGNILERFSAQQFPDLHSELNLSSLELGDSALYFCASSPRDRLNEKLFFGSGTQLSVL.